The 31 T cell receptor beta chains given below trace back to one sample, sequenced in a study of CD8 T cells in ankylosing spondylitis. Points from the study as a whole: Blood of patients with ankylosing spondylitis appeared to be characterized by a TCR beta motif of several highly homologous variants.

TCRdb reprocessed the 5' RACE reads with MiXCR, giving one entry per CDR3 protein. Of approximately 520,000 distinct CDR3 sequences in the sample, approximately 5% are singletons; the top ten hold 3.5%. These receptors lack a known antigen. Sequenced: blood, either unsorted or a sorted T cell fraction (not recorded which). The receptors stem from a male donor with ankylosing spondylitis.

The chain combines TRBV28 with TRBJ1-6, with a tentative D call TRBD1 (5 bases). The CDR3 is 15 amino acids. Germline-derived CDR1 and CDR2 are MDHEN and SYDVKM. Trimming took 2 bases from V and 12 from J, leaving 17 bases between them. CDR3 DNA sequence: TGTGCCAGCAGTTTAGGGGTCTCCCGGGGGGTACCCCTCCACTTT. Translated, it gives CASSLGVSRGVPLHF.

The chain uses TRBV7-2 and TRBJ2-7, with TRBD2 matching 7 bases. With V trimmed by 1 base and J by 13 bases, 13 bases remained unmatched. The CDR3 runs to 14 residues. CDR1 is SGHTA and CDR2 is FQGNSA in the germline V gene. The CDR3 region is CASSLVSGTGVDYF. CDR3 DNA: TGTGCCAGCAGCTTAGTCAGCGGGACGGGGGTAGATTACTTC.

This clonotype appeared many times. The chain has TRBV6-2 or TRBV6-3 and TRBJ2-2; D is unclear. The CDR3 runs 13 residues. V lost 5 bases to trimming and J lost 5 bases, with 9 bases between them. The V gene's germline CDR1 is MNHEY and CDR2 SVGEGT. The CDR3 region has the DNA TGTGCCAGCAGTCCCCTGCGAACCGGGGAGCTGTTTTTT. Protein product: CASSPLRTGELFF.

This clonotype was seen only a few times. The J gene is TRBJ2-5, the V gene TRBV5-1; TRBD2 agrees at 7 bases. The germline V gene encodes CDR1 SGHRS and CDR2 YFSETQ. V lost 3 bases and J lost 0; bases outside the gene matches: 8. The CDR3 length is 16 residues. CDR3 nucleotides: TGCGCCAGCAGCTCGCGAATCGGGGGGTACCAAGAGACCCAGTACTTC. It yields the protein CASSSRIGGYQETQYF.

This clonotype has a count of ten or more. V is TRBV12-3 or TRBV12-4 and J is TRBJ2-1; TRBD1 or TRBD2 may be the D gene (7 bases each). The CDR3 is 14 residues long. The V gene lost 7 bases and the J gene lost 8 bases, with 18 bases spanning the gap. The CDR3 reads CASMDGGGGDEQFF. The CDR3 bases are TGTGCCAGCATGGACGGGGGAGGGGGCGATGAGCAGTTCTTC.

The V call is TRBV24-1, the J call TRBJ2-2, with a weak D call TRBD1 (7 bases). The length of the CDR3 is 17 residues. CDR1 and CDR2 from the germline V gene are KGHDR and SFDVKD. V was shortened by 6 bases and J by 1 base, with 17 bases between the two germline ends. The CDR3 protein is CATSNSGGGMNTGELFF. The CDR3 DNA reads as TGTGCCACCAGTAATTCCGGAGGGGGCATGAACACCGGGGAGCTGTTTTTT.

This clonotype was picked up many times. The chain uses TRBV12-3 or TRBV12-4 and TRBJ1-1; D uncertain. The length of the CDR3 is 14 residues. Trimming took 2 bases from V and 0 from J, leaving 7 bases between them. CDR3 protein: CASSLKTLNTEAFF. CDR3 in DNA: TGTGCCAGCAGTTTAAAGACATTGAACACTGAAGCTTTCTTT.

The table lists this clonotype with many counts. The chain links TRBV6-5 to TRBJ1-4; perhaps TRBD1 as D (6 bases). From germline, CDR1 is MNHEY and CDR2 SVGAGI. The CDR3 sequence is 16 residues long. Trimming stripped 2 bases from V and 0 bases from J, with 10 bases between. The CDR3 DNA reads TGTGCCAGCAGTTACCAGGGGAGCACAACTAATGAAAAACTGTTTTTT. Its translation is CASSYQGSTTNEKLFF.

The table lists this clonotype with many counts. This chain links TRBV27 with TRBJ1-1, with a possible D match to TRBD1 (6 bases). Trimming left V 9 bases short and J 3 bases short, with 14 bases between. CDR1 is MNHEY and CDR2 is SMNVEV in the germline V gene (reference sequence). This CDR3 has 13 amino acids. This CDR3 is CASHRGLDTEAFF. The CDR3, as DNA: TGTGCCAGTCATAGGGGGTTAGACACTGAAGCTTTCTTT.

This clonotype was seen ten or more times. The genes are TRBV4-2 and TRBJ1-1; D not resolved. CDR1 and CDR2 from the germline V gene are LGHNA and YNFKEQ. CDR3 length: 14 residues. Trimming stripped 3 bases from V and 1 base from J, with 9 bases between. The CDR3 nucleotides are TGTGCCAGCAGCCAGCCTAGAGGGAACACTGAAGCTTTCTTT. Translated: CASSQPRGNTEAFF.

The sample holds many counts of this clonotype. The J gene is TRBJ1-3, the V gene TRBV6-5; D ambiguous. With 7 bases removed from V and 0 bases from J, the gap between germline ends came to 4 bases. CDR1 and CDR2 (germline): MNHEY, SVGAGI. This CDR3 contains 12 residues. DNA for the CDR3: TGTGCCAGCAAGAGCTCTGGAAACACCATATATTTT. This translates into CASKSSGNTIYF.

This clonotype was counted many times. The chain employs TRBV20-1 and TRBJ1-2; D is uncertain. This CDR3 region has 12 residues. Germline-derived CDR1 and CDR2 are DFQATT and SNEGSKA (reference sequence). Trimming removed 3 bases at V and 7 bases at J, with 12 bases between. DNA of the CDR3: TGCAGTGCTAGTACGAGCTCTAGTGGCTACACCTTC. As protein: CSASTSSSGYTF.

This clonotype was recorded many times. The chain carries TRBV4-3 and TRBJ2-4; 7 nucleotides agree with TRBD2. The germline V gene encodes CDR1 LGHNA and CDR2 YSLEER. This CDR3 contains 16 residues. The V and J ends lost 1 base and 1 base, in that order; junction bases with no gene match: 4. The CDR3: CASSQGEGRAKNIQYF. DNA for the CDR3: TGCGCCAGCAGCCAAGGGGAGGGAAGGGCCAAAAACATTCAGTACTTC.

This clonotype was seen many times. The genes are TRBV10-3 and TRBJ1-5, with D hard to call. This CDR3 contains 13 residues. Germline CDR1 is ENHRY and CDR2 is SYGVKD. V was clipped by 4 bases and J by 4 bases, with 8 bases between them. CDR3 in amino acids: CAISVGRNQPQHF. In DNA form, the CDR3 reads TGTGCCATCAGTGTTGGGAGGAATCAGCCCCAGCATTTT.

The table lists this clonotype with a few counts. This chain joins TRBV7-2 and TRBJ1-1, with a weak D call TRBD1 (5 bases). Germline loops: CDR1 SGHTA, CDR2 FQGNSA. The CDR3 is 14 amino acids. V was clipped by 4 bases and J by 5 bases, with 14 bases between them. The CDR3: CASSSQGLWTEAFF. The DNA of the CDR3 is TGTGCCAGCAGCTCCCAGGGCCTTTGGACTGAAGCTTTCTTT.

This clonotype appeared many times. The chain couples TRBV29-1 to TRBJ1-1, with a possible D match to TRBD1 (5 bases). There are 15 residues in the CDR3. Looked up from germline, CDR1 is SQVTM and CDR2 is ANQGSEA. V lost 4 bases, J lost 1 base, and 16 bases lay in between. In nucleotides, the CDR3 is TGCAGCGTTGCCTCCAGGGTGAGGGGGAACACTGAAGCTTTCTTT. This translates into CSVASRVRGNTEAFF.

The rearrangement links TRBV4-1 to TRBJ2-6; D is unclear. Trimming removed 1 base from V and 0 bases from J, with 10 bases in between. CDR1 MGHRA and CDR2 YSYEKL come from the germline V gene. The CDR3 is 17 residues long. The CDR3 DNA is TGCGCCAGCAGCCAAGTTCGGCCGACCTCTGGGGCCAACGTCCTGACTTTC. Amino acids: CASSQVRPTSGANVLTF.

The gene calls are TRBV20-1 and TRBJ1-1; possibly TRBD1 for D (6 bases). Trimming removed 3 bases from V and 0 bases from J, with 11 bases in between. The germline V gene has CDR1 DFQATT and CDR2 SNEGSKA (reference sequence). The length of the CDR3 is 14 residues. In DNA, the CDR3 is TGCAGTGCTAGCCAGGGACATCTGAACACTGAAGCTTTCTTT. Translating it yields CSASQGHLNTEAFF.

The genes are TRBV4-3 and TRBJ1-6, with 12 bases fitting TRBD1. The CDR3 is made up of 17 amino acids. The ends lost 1 base at V and 9 bases at J; junction bases unmatched: 7. Germline lookup yields CDR1 LGHNA and CDR2 YSLEER. The CDR3 loop is CASSQGQGQGAGSPLHF. CDR3 sequence (DNA): TGCGCCAGCAGCCAAGGGCAGGGACAGGGGGCGGGTTCACCCCTCCACTTT.

This clonotype was observed at least ten times. The V gene is TRBV10-3, the J gene TRBJ2-7; 8 bases are a match to TRBD1. CDR1 ENHRY and CDR2 SYGVKD come from the germline V gene. This CDR3 is 14 amino acids long. The ends lost 10 bases at V and 0 bases at J; junction bases unmatched: 8. CDR3 loop: CATRYGTGSYEQYF. The CDR3, as DNA: TGTGCCACACGGTACGGGACAGGCTCCTACGAGCAGTACTTC.

This clonotype showed up many times. This rearrangement joins TRBV12-3 or TRBV12-4 to TRBJ2-3; 9 positions agree with TRBD2. V shed 2 bases, J shed 4 bases, and the junction held 4 bases outside the gene matches. The CDR3 is 15 residues long. CDR3: CASSLIGTSPDTQYF. The CDR3 coding sequence is TGTGCCAGCAGTTTAATCGGGACTAGCCCAGATACGCAGTATTTT.

This clonotype was seen at least ten times. The chain combines TRBV15 with TRBJ2-1; 11 nucleotides align to TRBD2. J lost 5 bases, V lost 1 base, and 4 bases had no gene match. The CDR3 runs 16 residues. CDR1 LNHNV and CDR2 YYDKDF come from the germline V gene (reference sequence). The CDR3 here is CATSRGSSGGHNEQFF. CDR3 DNA: TGTGCCACCAGCAGAGGGTCTAGCGGGGGGCACAATGAGCAGTTCTTC. The full variable domain, in which reference TRBV15 and TRBJ2-1 provide the parts outside the CDR3, is DAMVIQNPRYQVTQFGKPVTLSCSQTLNHNVMYWYQQKSSQAPKLLFHYYDKDFNNEADTPDNFQSRRPNTSFCFLDIRSPGLGDTAMYLCATSRGSSGGHNEQFFGPGTRLTVL.

This clonotype was picked up many times. The J gene is TRBJ1-2, the V gene TRBV9; tentatively, D is TRBD1 (5 bases). Germline V CDR1 and CDR2: SGDLS, YYNGEE. This CDR3 region has 12 residues. Trimming removed 0 bases from V and 8 bases from J, with 8 bases in between. DNA for the CDR3: TGTGCCAGCAGCGTAGGGGGCAGGGGCTACACCTTC. It is translated as CASSVGGRGYTF.

This clonotype was detected ten times or more. The chain is built from TRBV4-1 and TRBJ1-3; D is unresolved. CDR3 size: 13 residues. Trimming removed 1 base from V and 4 bases from J, with 5 bases in between. From germline, CDR1 is MGHRA and CDR2 YSYEKL. The CDR3 here is CASSQVPGNTIYF. The CDR3 bases are TGCGCCAGCAGCCAAGTCCCCGGAAACACCATATATTTT.

This clonotype was detected many times. The chain links TRBV5-6 to TRBJ1-2, with 7 nucleotides matching TRBD1. Germline CDR1 and CDR2: SGHDT and YYEEEE. The CDR3 is 14 amino acids. Trimming removed 1 base from V and 4 bases from J; junction bases left unmatched: 4. The DNA of the CDR3 is TGTGCCAGCAGCTTGCCCGGGACAGTCTATGGCTACACCTTC. Its translation: CASSLPGTVYGYTF.

This clonotype was counted many times. This sequence joins TRBV7-2 and TRBJ2-1; the match to TRBD2 covers 13 bases. The trim removed 8 bases at V and 8 bases at J, leaving 3 bases unmatched. The CDR3 sequence is 13 residues long. Germline CDR1 and CDR2: SGHTA and FQGNSA. The chain's CDR3 is CASGLAGADEQFF. As DNA, the CDR3 is TGTGCCAGCGGACTAGCGGGAGCGGATGAGCAGTTCTTC.

The chain employs TRBV10-1 and TRBJ2-2; tentative D call: TRBD2 (6 bases). This CDR3 spans 18 amino acids. The germline CDR1 and CDR2 sequences are WNHNN and SYGVQD (reference sequence). The V end lost 2 bases, the J end lost 4 bases, and 20 bases lay between the germline ends. DNA for the CDR3: TGCGCCAGCAGTGAGACCTTCTTAGGAACGCGGGGCACCGGGGAGCTGTTTTTT. This sequence encodes CASSETFLGTRGTGELFF.

This clonotype came up many times. The rearrangement uses TRBV4-3 and TRBJ1-2, with a tentative D call TRBD1 (5 bases). Germline lookup yields CDR1 LGHNA and CDR2 YSLEER. Trimming removed 0 bases at V and 8 bases at J, with 7 bases between. This CDR3 comprises 12 residues. The chain's CDR3 is CASSQDRGGYTF. CDR3 DNA: TGCGCCAGCAGCCAAGATCGGGGCGGCTACACCTTC.

This clonotype was detected ten times or more. The genes are TRBV12-3 or TRBV12-4 and TRBJ1-5; unclear D gene. V lost 2 bases and J lost 6, with 14 bases in between. This CDR3 has 15 residues. CDR3 in amino acids: CASSLLTGSVQPQHF. The CDR3 DNA sequence: TGTGCCAGCAGTTTACTGACGGGGAGCGTTCAGCCCCAGCATTTT.

This clonotype was detected ten times or more. The J gene is TRBJ2-5, the V gene TRBV10-3; no definite D call. Germline loops: CDR1 ENHRY, CDR2 SYGVKD. With 10 bases removed from V and 5 bases from J, the gap between germline ends came to 14 bases. This CDR3 region has 12 residues. CDR3 nucleotides: TGTGCCACCACGCAGCCCGGGGAGACCCAGTACTTC. Its protein product is CATTQPGETQYF.

This clonotype has a count of ten or more. The chain couples TRBV5-5 to TRBJ2-3; no clear D. Deletions cut 1 base from V and 5 bases from J, with 5 bases between. The CDR3 has 12 amino acids. Germline lookup yields CDR1 SGHKS and CDR2 YYEKEE (reference sequence). As DNA, the CDR3 is TGTGCCAGCAGCTTGTTTGGAGATACGCAGTATTTT. Translation gives CASSLFGDTQYF.